Detailed here is one T cell receptor beta chain. These data belong to a study of blood T cell repertoires in COVID-19. Turning to the study itself: Donors in the United States, Italy and Spain gave samples during acute or convalescent COVID-19. From T cells, B-cell-depleted T cells, or PBMCs came the material, which was cDNA or gDNA.

The V gene end was trimmed by 6 bases and the J gene end by 6 bases; junction bases not matched to a gene: 10. CDR3 size: 14 residues. Germline loops: CDR1 MNHEY, CDR2 SMNVEV (reference sequence). In the original processing: The authors estimated nucleated cell counts from reference gene primer amplification. Profiling relied on immunoSEQ multiplex PCR, and the TCRdb table lists in-frame clones only, not all of them. The D gene and trimming were derived from the DNA, and the V and J assignments and clone size from that table. The data contain fewer than 70,000 clones, approximately 86% of them singletons.

Sequencing was carried out using peripheral blood. This receptor was taken from a woman aged 55-70 years with acute or convalescent COVID-19. The chain links TRBV27 to TRBJ1-2; 7 bases match TRBD1. The CDR3 sequence is CASRSHPDRDGYTF. The CDR3 DNA reads TGTGCCAGCAGGTCCCACCCCGACAGGGATGGCTACACCTTC.